The entry that follows covers one T cell receptor (beta chain) sequence. The antigen is undetermined. Repertoires were generated with immunoSEQ multiplex PCR, while TCRdb's copy carries only in-frame clones and drops some. The sample has under 60,000 clones, around four fifths seen once. The data originate from a study of PD-L1 blockade in urothelial cancer. Background on the study: Patients commenced intravenous atezolizumab, 1,200 mg every 3 weeks, around 2014.

The time point here: pretreatment peripheral blood. The study collected 1 to 8 samples per patient, pretreatment and on-treatment. Overall study results and limits: Below-median pretreatment blood TCR clonality was a predictor of better survival.

This receptor was identified in a man between 65 and 85 years old with urothelial cancer. The starting material was PBMCs, obtained around atezolizumab (anti-PD-L1) treatment.

This CDR3 reads CASSSNSNTEAFF. The CDR3 coding sequence is TGTGCCAGCAGTTCTAACAGCAACACTGAAGCTTTCTTT. This chain uses TRBV7-6 with TRBJ1-1; D is undetermined. There are 13 residues in the CDR3. The V gene's germline CDR1 is SGHVS and CDR2 FNYEAQ. V lost 6 bases and J 2 bases, leaving 10 bases between the germline ends. Full variable domain (missing parts from reference TRBV7-6 and TRBJ1-1): GAGVSQSPRYKVTKRGQDVALRCDPISGHVSLYWYRQALGQGPEFLTYFNYEAQQDKSGLPNDRFSAERPEGSISTLTIQRTEQRDSAMYRCASSSNSNTEAFFGQGTRLTVV.